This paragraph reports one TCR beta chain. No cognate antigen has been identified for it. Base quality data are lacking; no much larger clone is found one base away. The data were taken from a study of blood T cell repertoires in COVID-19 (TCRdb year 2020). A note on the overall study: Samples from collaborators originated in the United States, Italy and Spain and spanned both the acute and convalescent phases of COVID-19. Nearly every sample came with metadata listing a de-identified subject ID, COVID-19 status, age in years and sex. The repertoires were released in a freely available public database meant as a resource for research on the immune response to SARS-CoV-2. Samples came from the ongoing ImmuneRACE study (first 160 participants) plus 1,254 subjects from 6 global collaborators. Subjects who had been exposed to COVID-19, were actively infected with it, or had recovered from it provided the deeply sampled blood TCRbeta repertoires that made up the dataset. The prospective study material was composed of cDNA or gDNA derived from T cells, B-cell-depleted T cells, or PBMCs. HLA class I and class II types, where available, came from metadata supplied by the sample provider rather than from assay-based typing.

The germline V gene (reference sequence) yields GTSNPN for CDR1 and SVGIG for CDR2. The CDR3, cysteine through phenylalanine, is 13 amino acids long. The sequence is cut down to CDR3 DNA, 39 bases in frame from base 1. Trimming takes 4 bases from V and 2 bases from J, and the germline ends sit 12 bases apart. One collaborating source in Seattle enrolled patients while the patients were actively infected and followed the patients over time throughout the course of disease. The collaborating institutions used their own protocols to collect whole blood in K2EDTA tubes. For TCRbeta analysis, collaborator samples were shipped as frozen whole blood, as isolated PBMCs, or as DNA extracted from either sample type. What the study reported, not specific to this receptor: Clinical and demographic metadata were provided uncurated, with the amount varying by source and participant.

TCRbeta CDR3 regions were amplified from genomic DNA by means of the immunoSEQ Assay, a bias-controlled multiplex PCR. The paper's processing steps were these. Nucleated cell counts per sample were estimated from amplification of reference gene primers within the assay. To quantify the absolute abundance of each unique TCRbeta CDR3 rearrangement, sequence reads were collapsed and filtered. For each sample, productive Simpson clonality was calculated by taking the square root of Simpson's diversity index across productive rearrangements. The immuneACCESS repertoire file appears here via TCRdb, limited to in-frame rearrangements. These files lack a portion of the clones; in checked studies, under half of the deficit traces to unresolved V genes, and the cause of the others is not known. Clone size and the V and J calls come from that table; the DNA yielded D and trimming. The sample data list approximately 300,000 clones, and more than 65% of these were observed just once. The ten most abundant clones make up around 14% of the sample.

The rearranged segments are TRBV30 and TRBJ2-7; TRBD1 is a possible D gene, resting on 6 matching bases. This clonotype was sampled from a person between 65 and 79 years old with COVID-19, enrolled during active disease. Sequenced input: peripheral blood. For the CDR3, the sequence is CAWNRDTPYEQYF. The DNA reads TGTGCCTGGAACCGGGACACCCCCTACGAGCAGTACTTC. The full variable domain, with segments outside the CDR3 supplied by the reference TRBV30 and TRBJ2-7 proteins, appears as SQTIHQWPATLVQPVGSPLSLECTVEGTSNPNLYWYRQAAGRGLQLLFYSVGIGQISSEVPQNLSASRPQDRQFILSSKKLLLSDSGFYLCAWNRDTPYEQYFGPGTRLTVT.